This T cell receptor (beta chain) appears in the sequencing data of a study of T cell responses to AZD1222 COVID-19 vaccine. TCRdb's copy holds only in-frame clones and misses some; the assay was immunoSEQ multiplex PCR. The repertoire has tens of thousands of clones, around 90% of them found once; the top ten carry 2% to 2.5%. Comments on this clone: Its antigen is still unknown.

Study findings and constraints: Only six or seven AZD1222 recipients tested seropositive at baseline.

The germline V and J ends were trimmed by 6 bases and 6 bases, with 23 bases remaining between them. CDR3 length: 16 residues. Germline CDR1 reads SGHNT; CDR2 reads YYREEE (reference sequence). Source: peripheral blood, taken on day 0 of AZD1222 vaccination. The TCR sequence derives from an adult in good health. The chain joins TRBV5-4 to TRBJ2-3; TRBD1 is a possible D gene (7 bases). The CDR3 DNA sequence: TGTGCCAGCAAAGGAGGGGGCAGAGGCATTCCGGATACGCAGTATTTT. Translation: CASKGGGRGIPDTQYF.